Following are 24 T cell receptor beta chains from one sample sequenced in a study of T cells in Graves' hyperthyroidism and ophthalmopathy. The CDR3 regions of TCR beta were amplified from RNA transcripts. Researchers ran a first-round RT-PCR on the TCR CDR3 using the HTBI primer set. TCRdb fed the multiplex PCR reads into MiXCR, producing one record per CDR3 protein. This sample yields some 770,000 distinct CDR3 sequences, of which about a sixth are seen a single time; approximately 8.4% belongs to the top ten. Sequenced input: blood. The origin of the receptors is a man younger than 35 with Graves' hyperthyroidism.

Ten or more counts support this clonotype. The chain links TRBV20-1 to TRBJ2-7; no definite D call. V dropped 6 bases and J dropped 5 bases, with 8 bases sitting between them. The CDR3 loop spans 10 amino acids. Germline V gene lookup returns CDR1 DFQATT and CDR2 SNEGSKA (reference sequence). The CDR3 region has the DNA TGCAGTGCCCAAGAGAACGAGCAGTACTTC. It translates to CSAQENEQYF.

The chain recombines TRBV18 with TRBJ1-5; D is undetermined. V was cut by 2 bases and J by 6 bases, with 14 bases left in between. The CDR3 has 15 amino acids. CDR1 is KGHSH and CDR2 is LQKENI in the germline V gene. This chain's CDR3 is CASSPSTPGGQPQHF. The CDR3 DNA follows: TGTGCCAGCTCACCATCAACCCCGGGCGGTCAGCCCCAGCATTTT.

This clonotype was recorded many times. This chain links TRBV6-2 or TRBV6-3 with TRBJ2-7, with D perhaps TRBD2 (5 bases). Germline CDR1 MNHEY, CDR2 SVGEGT. The CDR3 totals 14 residues. Trimming cost V 4 bases and J 2 bases, with 12 bases left between them. CDR3 DNA sequence: TGTGCCAGCAGTTTTACGGGGAATGCCTACGAGCAGTACTTC. Translated, it gives CASSFTGNAYEQYF.

The rearrangement uses TRBV18 and TRBJ2-2; D is possibly TRBD1 or TRBD2 (5 bases each). This CDR3 comprises 14 residues. The V and J ends lost 3 bases and 4 bases respectively, with 9 bases between them. Per germline, CDR1 KGHSH and CDR2 LQKENI. Here the CDR3 DNA reads TGTGCCAGCTCACCCCCCGGGGCCACCGGGGAGCTGTTTTTT. Protein sequence: CASSPPGATGELFF.

This clonotype was counted once. One base away lies a much larger clone, so this may be a sequencing read error. The genes are TRBV12-3 or TRBV12-4 and TRBJ1-2; the D gene is possibly TRBD1 (6 bases). CDR3 length equals 15 residues. This CDR3 reads CVSSPGTKLENGYTF. The CDR3 DNA reads as TGTGTCAGCAGTCCCGGGACAAAATTAGAAAATGGCTACACCTTC.

The chain uses TRBV5-1 and TRBJ2-3, with D hard to call. The CDR3 consists of 14 residues. The germline V gene encodes CDR1 SGHRS and CDR2 YFSETQ. Trimming left V 4 bases short and J 3 bases short, with 12 bases between. CDR3 loop: CASSADQFTDTQYF. The CDR3 DNA reads as TGCGCCAGCAGCGCGGACCAATTTACAGATACGCAGTATTTT. Full variable domain (rest looked up from reference TRBV5-1 and TRBJ2-3): KAGVTQTPRYLIKTRGQQVTLSCSPISGHRSVSWYQQTPGQGLQFLFEYFSETQRNKGNFPGRFSGRQFSNSRSEMNVSTLELGDSALYLCASSADQFTDTQYFGPGTRLTVL.

The chain couples TRBV19 to TRBJ1-2; the D is unclear. Deletions cut 11 bases from V and 5 bases from J, with 15 bases between. This CDR3 is built from 12 residues. CDR1 is LNHDA and CDR2 is SQIVND in the germline V gene (reference sequence). The CDR3 protein is CAVPTGPYGYTF. The DNA of the CDR3 is TGTGCCGTCCCCACCGGGCCTTATGGCTACACCTTC.

The chain is built from TRBV4-1 and TRBJ2-1; 7 bases fit TRBD2. CDR1 and CDR2 from the germline V gene are MGHRA and YSYEKL. This CDR3 region has 15 residues. The trim removed 2 bases at V and 8 bases at J, leaving 9 bases unmatched. CDR3 sequence (DNA): TGCGCCAGCAGCCAATCCCCCATGGGGGGGTATGAGCAGTTCTTC. It encodes CASSQSPMGGYEQFF.

Here the CDR3 DNA reads TGTGCTAGTGGTCTGGACAGGCTTTTTTACGAGCAGTACTTC. It translates to CASGLDRLFYEQYF. The chain recombines TRBV12-5 with TRBJ2-7; 7 nucleotides match TRBD1. This CDR3 has 14 residues. Unmatched junction bases numbered 8, after V lost 5 bases and J lost 4 bases. CDR1 is LGHNT and CDR2 is FRNRAP in the germline V gene.

The V call is TRBV12-3 or TRBV12-4, the J call TRBJ1-5; 7 positions match TRBD1. The ends lost 2 bases at V and 2 bases at J; junction bases unmatched: 6. CDR3 length: 16 residues. This CDR3 reads CASSLIGQGGNQPQHF. The CDR3 region has the DNA TGTGCCAGCAGTTTAATCGGGCAGGGGGGCAATCAGCCCCAGCATTTT.

This clonotype was observed many times. This sequence joins TRBV11-3 and TRBJ2-1; D gene ambiguous. This CDR3 spans 16 amino acids. V was clipped by 0 bases and J by 0 bases, with 9 bases between them. Germline V gene sequence: CDR1 SGHNT, CDR2 YENEEA. The CDR3 bases are TGTGCCAGCAGCTTAGAAACTCCGAGCTCCTACAATGAGCAGTTCTTC. Translation: CASSLETPSSYNEQFF.

The V gene is TRBV20-1, the J gene TRBJ2-7, with 11 bases aligning to TRBD2. Trimming at V came to 3 bases and at J to 3 bases, leaving 10 bases not matched to a gene. The CDR3 loop spans 16 amino acids. Germline CDR1 and CDR2: DFQATT and SNEGSKA (reference sequence). The CDR3 region is CSASAISGRALYEQYF. CDR3 nucleotide sequence: TGCAGTGCTAGCGCCATTAGCGGGAGGGCCCTCTACGAGCAGTACTTC.

Worth noting for this clonotype: A clone one base away is much larger, so this may be a read error. The V gene is TRBV12-3 or TRBV12-4, the J gene TRBJ2-5; 7 bases agree with TRBD1. J was trimmed by 5 bases and V by 3 bases; bases with no gene match: 9. The CDR3 is 15 residues long. CDR3 residues: CASSFNQGVRETQYF. The CDR3 region has the DNA TGTGCCAGCAGTTTCAACCAGGGGGTCCGGGAGACCCAGTACTTC.

This clonotype was seen a few times. The genes are TRBV29-1 and TRBJ2-3; TRBD1 agrees at 9 bases. The CDR3 consists of 13 residues. V was pared by 5 bases and J by 1 base, with 1 base of the junction left unmatched. CDR1 is SQVTM, CDR2 ANQGSEA, per germline. CDR3 region: CSVWDRGTDTQYF. The DNA of the CDR3 is TGCAGCGTTTGGGACAGGGGCACAGATACGCAGTATTTT.

This clonotype occurred a few times. This sequence joins TRBV13 and TRBJ2-7; 9 bases line up with TRBD2. J lost 2 bases, V lost 3 bases, and 11 bases had no gene match. Germline lookup yields CDR1 PRHDT and CDR2 FYEKMQ (reference sequence). The CDR3 is made up of 17 amino acids. CDR3 protein: CASSLGSSGRFPYEQYF. Written as DNA, the CDR3 is TGTGCCAGCAGCTTGGGGTCCAGCGGGAGGTTCCCCTACGAGCAGTACTTC. Combining the CDR3 with reference TRBV13 and TRBJ2-7 gives the whole variable domain AAGVIQSPRHLIKEKRETATLKCYPIPRHDTVYWYQQGPGQDPQFLISFYEKMQSDKGSIPDRFSAQQFSDYHSELNMSSLELGDSALYFCASSLGSSGRFPYEQYFGPGTRLTVT.

This clonotype was detected only a few times. The V gene is TRBV7-2, the J gene TRBJ2-1; 7 bases agree with TRBD1. This CDR3 has 15 amino acids. Germline V gene data show CDR1 as SGHTA and CDR2 as FQGNSA. V lost 5 bases, J lost 8 bases, and 12 bases stayed unmatched. Written as DNA, the CDR3 is TGTGCCAGCAGCCTACCGGGCCCCACAGGGGATGAGCAGTTCTTC. This translates into CASSLPGPTGDEQFF.

There are many counts of this clonotype. J is TRBJ2-5 and V is TRBV11-2, with TRBD2 matching over 12 bases. Trimming at V came to 5 bases and at J to 2 bases, leaving 9 bases not matched to a gene. CDR3 size: 17 residues. In germline, CDR1 is SGHAT, CDR2 FQNNGV. The CDR3 coding sequence is TGTGCCAGCAGCCTGGGACTAGCGGGCGGGACTCAAGAGACCCAGTACTTC. It yields the protein CASSLGLAGGTQETQYF. The variable domain in full, with the rest retrieved from reference TRBV11-2 and TRBJ2-5, is EAGVAQSPRYKIIEKRQSVAFWCNPISGHATLYWYQQILGQGPKLLIQFQNNGVVDDSQLPKDRFSAERLKGVDSTLKIQPAKLEDSAVYLCASSLGLAGGTQETQYFGPGTRLLVL.

This clonotype occurred many times. This chain joins TRBV12-3 or TRBV12-4 and TRBJ2-5, with D perhaps TRBD1 or TRBD2 (6 bases each). V was clipped by 4 bases and J by 4 bases, with 10 bases between them. The CDR3 runs 13 residues. In DNA, the CDR3 is TGTGCCAGCAGTTCTTGGGGGGCAGAGACCCAGTACTTC. The encoded protein is CASSSWGAETQYF.

This rearrangement joins TRBV6-1 to TRBJ2-1; D may be TRBD2 (5 bases). V was cut by 0 bases and J by 4 bases, with 13 bases left in between. The CDR3 loop spans 16 amino acids. CDR1 and CDR2 from the germline V gene are MNHNS and SASEGT. The DNA of the CDR3 is TGTGCCAGCAGTGAAGCCTCCGGGATGACTTACAATGAGCAGTTCTTC. Its translation is CASSEASGMTYNEQFF.

This clonotype was seen ten or more times. The J gene is TRBJ1-1, the V gene TRBV28, with D tentatively TRBD1 (6 bases). Germline CDR1 reads MDHEN; CDR2 reads SYDVKM. The CDR3 extends over 12 amino acids. Trimming removed 8 bases from V and 1 base from J, with 8 bases in between. Here the CDR3 DNA reads TGTGCCAGCGCGGGGGCGAACACTGAAGCTTTCTTT. This sequence encodes CASAGANTEAFF.

This clonotype was recorded at least ten times. This sequence joins TRBV28 and TRBJ2-2, with D perhaps TRBD2 (6 bases). The CDR3 extends over 17 amino acids. V was pared by 5 bases and J by 4 bases, with 20 bases between. In germline, CDR1 is MDHEN, CDR2 SYDVKM. The CDR3 reads CASSPPFGSSGTGELFF. DNA for the CDR3: TGTGCCAGCAGTCCCCCCTTTGGTAGTAGCGGCACCGGGGAGCTGTTTTTT.

The chain carries TRBV20-1 and TRBJ2-5; TRBD2 matches 8 bases. The V segment lost 5 bases and the J segment 5 bases; nucleotides outside the gene matches: 10. Germline V CDR1 and CDR2: DFQATT, SNEGSKA (reference sequence). The CDR3 loop spans 14 amino acids. The CDR3 DNA sequence: TGCAGTGCTCTGATAGGCGGGAGGCGGGAGACCCAGTACTTC. Residues: CSALIGGRRETQYF.

The chain employs TRBV15 and TRBJ2-1, with TRBD2 matching over 8 bases. The V gene's germline CDR1 is LNHNV and CDR2 YYDKDF (reference sequence). This CDR3 is 14 amino acids long. The trim removed 7 bases at V and 4 bases at J, leaving 6 bases unmatched. Here the CDR3 DNA reads TGTGCCACCAAGGGACTAGAAGTTTACAATGAGCAGTTCTTC. Translating gives CATKGLEVYNEQFF.

The table lists this clonotype with a few counts. CDR3 in amino acids: CATSEWGTGVNEQFF. Written as DNA, the CDR3 is TGTGCCACCAGTGAATGGGGGACAGGGGTGAATGAGCAGTTCTTC. The chain uses TRBV24-1 and TRBJ2-1; TRBD1 matches at 10 bases. Unmatched junction bases numbered 6, after V lost 4 bases and J lost 7 bases. The germline V gene has CDR1 KGHDR and CDR2 SFDVKD. CDR3 length equals 15 residues.